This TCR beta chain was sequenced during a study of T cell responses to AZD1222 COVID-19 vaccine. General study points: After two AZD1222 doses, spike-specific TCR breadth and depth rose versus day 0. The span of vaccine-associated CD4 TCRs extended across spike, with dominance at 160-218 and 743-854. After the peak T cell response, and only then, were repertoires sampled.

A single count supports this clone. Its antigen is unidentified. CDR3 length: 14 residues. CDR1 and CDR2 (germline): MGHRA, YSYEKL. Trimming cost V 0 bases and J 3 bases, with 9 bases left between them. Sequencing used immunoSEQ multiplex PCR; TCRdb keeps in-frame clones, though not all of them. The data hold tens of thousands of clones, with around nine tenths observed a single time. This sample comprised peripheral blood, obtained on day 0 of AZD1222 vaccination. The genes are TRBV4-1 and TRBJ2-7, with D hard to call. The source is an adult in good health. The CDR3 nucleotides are TGCGCCAGCAGCCAAGAAGGCCGGTACTACGAGCAGTACTTC. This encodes CASSQEGRYYEQYF.